This T cell receptor (beta chain) is drawn from a study of control samples from healthy donors and cancer patients. The assay was immunoSEQ multiplex PCR, and TCRdb's table has in-frame clones only and misses some. The data hold under 65,000 clones, with 90% observed a single time. The sequence was obtained from a woman aged 45-60 years with colorectal cancer. Sequencing was carried out using PBMCs.

The CDR3 spells CASSPPSEPDTQYF. The CDR3 coding sequence is TGTGCCAGCTCACCACCGTCAGAACCAGATACGCAGTATTTT. This chain links TRBV18 with TRBJ2-3, with unresolved D. Per the germline V gene, CDR1 is KGHSH and CDR2 is LQKENI. V shed 0 bases and J shed 4 bases, with 8 bases lying between them. There are 14 residues in the CDR3.